The sequence of this TCR beta chain was determined in a study of Tregs in tolerant kidney transplant recipients. Findings of the study overall: Expanding Tregs on activated donor B cells appeared to best identify donor-specific TCRbeta clones.

Worth noting for this clone: Its antigen is undetermined. The read halts 3 residues ahead of the CDR3 end, with the missing end drawn from the germline J gene.

The repertoire was sequenced with immunoSEQ multiplex PCR; TCRdb's copy has only in-frame clones and lacks some. This repertoire includes over 14,000 clones. Recipients received nonmyeloablative bone marrow transplants from related graft donors, with transient mixed chimerism. Thawed PBMCs were FACS-sorted into unstimulated CD4+CD25+CD127- regulatory T cells, CD4+CD25- non-regulatory cells, CD4 and CD8 cells. The germline V and J ends were trimmed by 4 bases and 2 bases, with 13 bases remaining between them. Germline CDR1 SGHRS, CDR2 YFSETQ. This CDR3 has 14 residues. The receptor was derived from a human patient who received a combined kidney and bone marrow transplant. Some of these T cells may belong to the graft donor. The source material was CD4+ T cells from blood (PBMCs), sampled 12 months after the transplant. V is TRBV5-1 and J is TRBJ2-7; D is possibly TRBD2 (6 bases). The DNA read from the CDR3 is TGCGCCAGCAGCACGGGACTGGGGACCTACGAG. It encodes CASSTGLGTYE. From start to end, the CDR3 is CASSTGLGTYEQYF.